One sample yielded the 20 T cell receptor beta chains listed below, sequenced in a study of regulatory T cells in long-lasting Graves disease. Combining iRepertoire HTBI primers with Arm-PCR of CDR3 regions, the authors built TCR beta libraries. TCRdb reprocessed the multiplex PCR reads via MiXCR and lists one record per CDR3 protein. This sample yields about 300,000 distinct CDR3 sequences, of which more than 20% are seen a single time; around 50% belongs to the top ten. Time point given: persistent/refractory GD, antithyroid drugs over 5 years with positive TRAb. There was RNA extracted from PBMCs, and the TCR library was made from it. This specimen was peripheral blood mononuclear cells (PBMCs), taken when the disease was refractory, from a patient treated with antithyroid drugs. All receptors derive from a female donor with Graves disease.

At least ten counts were recorded for this clonotype. This sequence joins TRBV2 and TRBJ1-1; 12 bases line up with TRBD1. V lost 8 bases, J lost 0 bases, and 4 bases stayed unmatched. Germline lookup yields CDR1 SNHLY and CDR2 FYNNEI. There are 15 residues in the CDR3. CDR3 region: CASVRDRGLNTEAFF. The CDR3 region has the DNA TGTGCCAGCGTAAGGGACAGGGGGCTGAACACTGAAGCTTTCTTT.

This clonotype was seen a single time. The chain is built from TRBV3-1 and TRBJ1-5; TRBD1 matches at 7 bases. V shed 1 base and J 6 bases; nucleotides not matched to a gene: 6. This CDR3 is built from 15 residues. The germline V gene has CDR1 LGHDT and CDR2 YNNKEL (reference sequence). CDR3 nucleotides: TGTGCCAGCAGCCAAGGACAGGGAGGAGTTCAGCCCCAGCATTTT. Its translation: CASSQGQGGVQPQHF.

In its sample, this clonotype was seen many times. The chain joins TRBV7-2 to TRBJ1-1; possible D gene TRBD1, 5 bases. The germline V gene has CDR1 SGHTA and CDR2 FQGNSA. The V and J ends lost 5 bases and 6 bases respectively, with 16 bases between them. This CDR3 has 14 residues. Written as DNA, the CDR3 is TGTGCCAGCAGCCCCCCAGGGAAGAGGTCTGAAGCTTTCTTT. This encodes CASSPPGKRSEAFF. The full variable domain, with the rest looked up from reference TRBV7-2 and TRBJ1-1, is GAGVSQSPSNKVTEKGKDVELRCDPISGHTALYWYRQSLGQGLEFLIYFQGNSAPDKSGLPSDRFSAERTGGSVSTLTIQRTQQEDSAVYLCASSPPGKRSEAFFGQGTRLTVV.

V is TRBV28 and J is TRBJ2-2, with D maybe TRBD2 (6 bases). Trimming pared 3 bases from V and 6 bases from J, leaving 11 bases between. This CDR3 has 14 residues. Germline V CDR1 and CDR2: MDHEN, SYDVKM. The CDR3: CASSFRRVSGELFF. The CDR3, as DNA: TGTGCCAGCAGTTTCCGGAGGGTTTCCGGGGAGCTGTTTTTT. Full variable domain (remainder filled in from reference TRBV28 and TRBJ2-2): DVKVTQSSRYLVKRTGEKVFLECVQDMDHENMFWYRQDPGLGLRLIYFSYDVKMKEKGDIPEGYSVSREKKERFSLILESASTNQTSMYLCASSFRRVSGELFFGEGSRLTVL.

This clonotype was recorded many times. The chain links TRBV18 to TRBJ2-5; perhaps TRBD1 as D (5 bases). The CDR3 is 15 residues long. V gave up 4 bases and J gave up 4 bases, with 16 bases separating them. Germline V gene lookup returns CDR1 KGHSH and CDR2 LQKENI. The CDR3 sequence: CASSQIVGAAETQYF. The CDR3 DNA follows: TGTGCCAGCTCACAGATAGTTGGGGCGGCAGAGACCCAGTACTTC.

This clonotype was observed at least ten times. V usage is TRBV20-1 and J usage is TRBJ1-2, with TRBD1 as a possible D gene (5 bases). Germline V gives CDR1 DFQATT, CDR2 SNEGSKA (reference sequence). V gave up 2 bases and J gave up 6 bases, with 13 bases separating them. This CDR3 spans 13 amino acids. CDR3 amino acids: CSARNRKYNGYTF. CDR3 DNA: TGCAGTGCTAGAAACAGGAAATACAATGGCTACACCTTC.

A few counts support this clonotype. The chain recombines TRBV30 with TRBJ1-3; no firm D call. The V end lost 0 bases, the J end lost 2 bases, and 8 bases lay between the germline ends. Germline CDR1 and CDR2: GTSNPN and SVGIG (reference sequence). CDR3 length equals 14 residues. CDR3 DNA sequence: TGTGCCTGGAGTGTAACTAAAGCTGGAAACACCATATATTTT. This sequence encodes CAWSVTKAGNTIYF.

This clonotype was found many times. The chain couples TRBV7-2 to TRBJ2-7; TRBD1 might be the D (5 bases). Germline lookup yields CDR1 SGHTA and CDR2 FQGNSA. The germline V and J ends were trimmed by 2 bases and 6 bases, with 20 bases remaining between them. The CDR3 covers 16 residues. The CDR3 region is CASSLLFATAKGEQYF. The CDR3 DNA follows: TGTGCCAGCAGCTTATTGTTCGCGACAGCAAAGGGCGAGCAGTACTTC.

This clonotype was picked up many times. At one of its ends the junction is not consistent with the germline gene, which may arise from a read error. The chain is built from TRBV30 and TRBJ1-2; a weak D match, TRBD1 (5 bases). This CDR3 contains 9 residues. CDR1 and CDR2 (germline): GTSNPN, SVGIG (reference sequence). CDR3 sequence: CAWSAGALF. The CDR3 DNA is TGTGCCTGGAGTGCCGGGGCTCTCTTC.

This clonotype was seen ten or more times. The chain couples TRBV11-1 to TRBJ2-7; TRBD2 matches at 7 bases. Trimming removed 2 bases from V and 3 bases from J; junction bases left unmatched: 1. CDR1 and CDR2 from the germline V gene are SGHAT and FQDESV (reference sequence). The CDR3 spans 13 residues. Here the CDR3 DNA reads TGTGCCAGCAGCTTAATAGCGGGCTACGAGCAGTACTTC. Its translation is CASSLIAGYEQYF.

The table lists this clonotype with a count of one. CDR3 DNA: TGTGCCAGCAGCCCAACTACTAGCGTCACCTACAATGAGCAGTTCTTC. Translated: CASSPTTSVTYNEQFF. The V call is TRBV7-3, the J call TRBJ2-1; 7 bases line up with TRBD2. The CDR3 totals 16 residues. V was clipped by 5 bases and J by 2 bases; unmatched bases: 9. Germline CDR1 and CDR2: SGHTA and FQGTGA.

The chain uses TRBV12-3 or TRBV12-4 and TRBJ1-2; D remains ambiguous. The CDR3 totals 13 residues. V lost 0 bases and J lost 7, with 9 bases in between. CDR3 coding DNA: TGTGCCAGCAGTTTAGCAGGGCGGGCTGGCTACACCTTC. Its protein product is CASSLAGRAGYTF.

Comment on this clonotype: Its ends do not fully match the called genes, so a read error is possible. The chain recombines TRBV20-1 with TRBJ1-6, with TRBD1 matching over 9 bases. The CDR3 spans 13 residues. Germline CDR1 is DFQATT and CDR2 is SNEGSKA (reference sequence). The CDR3 DNA follows: TGCAGTGCTGGGGACAGGGTGGATTCACCCCCCCACTTT. It translates to CSAGDRVDSPPHF.

This clonotype was recorded a few times. The chain recombines TRBV7-2 with TRBJ2-5; a weak D match, TRBD2 (6 bases). In germline, CDR1 is SGHTA, CDR2 FQGNSA. This CDR3 is built from 16 residues. V lost 4 bases and J lost 3, with 18 bases in between. The CDR3 DNA sequence: TGTGCCAGCAGCTCAAGCGGGCGCCGCTTTAAAGAGACCCAGTACTTC. This gives the protein CASSSSGRRFKETQYF.

This clonotype occurred a few times. The rearrangement uses TRBV7-9 and TRBJ1-2; TRBD1 agrees at 7 bases. The length of the CDR3 is 13 residues. Germline CDR1 reads SEHNR; CDR2 reads FQNEAQ (reference sequence). With 4 bases clipped from V and 8 bases from J, the junction kept 7 bases outside the gene matches. CDR3 sequence reads: CASSWGDRDGYTF. The CDR3 DNA reads as TGTGCCAGCAGCTGGGGCGACAGGGACGGCTACACCTTC.

J is TRBJ2-5 and V is TRBV2; TRBD2 aligns across 15 bases. The CDR3 is made up of 16 amino acids. Germline CDR1 reads SNHLY; CDR2 reads FYNNEI. J lost 4 bases, V lost 9 bases, and 9 bases had no gene match. For the CDR3, the DNA is TGTGCCAGTAGTCCGGGACTAGCGGGAGGAGCAGAGACCCAGTACTTC. Translation: CASSPGLAGGAETQYF.

This clonotype was counted between two and nine times. The CDR3: CASSEWPSGSDEQYF. The DNA for the CDR3 is TGTGCCAGCAGTGAGTGGCCTAGCGGGAGCGACGAGCAGTACTTC. V gene TRBV6-1 combines with J gene TRBJ2-7; 10 nucleotides line up with TRBD2. With 3 bases clipped from V and 5 bases from J, the junction kept 7 bases outside the gene matches. Germline values: CDR1 MNHNS, CDR2 SASEGT. The CDR3 extends over 15 amino acids.

This chain links TRBV9 with TRBJ1-2; D is unresolved. The CDR3 extends over 13 amino acids. Germline V gene data show CDR1 as SGDLS and CDR2 as YYNGEE. V shed 0 bases and J shed 4 bases, with 7 bases lying between them. Here the CDR3 reads CASSVAEGYGYTF. The CDR3 coding sequence is TGTGCCAGCAGCGTAGCAGAGGGCTATGGCTACACCTTC.

This chain links TRBV9 with TRBJ2-7; no definite D call. The CDR3 extends over 15 amino acids. Trimming stripped 1 base from V and 2 bases from J, with 13 bases between. Germline lookup yields CDR1 SGDLS and CDR2 YYNGEE. The chain's CDR3 is CASSVFSTATYEQYF. In DNA form, the CDR3 reads TGTGCCAGCAGCGTATTTTCGACCGCAACCTACGAGCAGTACTTC.

This clonotype appeared many times. The chain is built from TRBV6-1 and TRBJ2-7; possibly TRBD1 for D (6 bases). This CDR3 is built from 12 residues. Germline lookup yields CDR1 MNHNS and CDR2 SASEGT. V lost 6 bases to trimming and J lost 2 bases, with 8 bases between them. In nucleotides, the CDR3 is TGTGCCAGCAGGAGGGACACCTACGAGCAGTACTTC. Translation gives CASRRDTYEQYF.